These T cell receptor beta chains were read from a single sample in a study of blood T cell repertoires in COVID-19. Clones were sequenced by immunoSEQ multiplex PCR, and TCRdb holds only the in-frame ones, with some missing. The sample shows 20,000 to 30,000 clones, 80% to 85% of them seen only once. The specimen sequenced was peripheral blood. The receptors shown here come from a human donor in a cohort sampled during active COVID-19. The CDR3 runs from the conserved cysteine through the conserved F or W. A D gene is named only where the DNA matches it firmly. Not all rows give a size; the values are once, few, many and, for expanded clones, a class.

NA	TRBD2	TRBJ2-5	TRBV19	CASRGGSGRVKGQETQYF	TGTGCCAGTAGAGGAGGTAGCGGGAGGGTTAAGGGGCAAGAGACCCAGTACTTC
NA	NA	TRBJ2-3	TRBV12-3/TRBV12-4	CASSLVGDTQYF	TGTGCCAGCAGTTTAGTCGGGGATACGCAGTATTTT
NA	TRBD2	TRBJ2-7	TRBV19	CASSIRSGRDEQYF	TGTGCCAGTAGTATCCGTAGCGGGAGGGACGAGCAGTACTTC
NA	NA	TRBJ1-3	TRBV7-9	CASSLENRLTGNTIYF	TGTGCCAGCAGCTTAGAAAACAGATTAACTGGAAACACCATATATTTT
NA	NA	TRBJ1-1	TRBV9	CASSLRGRNDEAFF	TGTGCCAGCAGCCTCCGGGGGAGGAACGATGAAGCTTTCTTT
NA	TRBD1	TRBJ1-1	TRBV7-9	CASIMTGGTEAFF	TGTGCCAGCATCATGACAGGGGGAACTGAAGCTTTCTTT
NA	NA	TRBJ2-7	TRBV11-3	CASSPSGAIHEQYF	TGTGCCAGCAGCCCCAGTGGGGCCATCCACGAGCAGTACTTC
NA	NA	TRBJ1-2	TRBV19	CASSREDRANYGYTF	TGTGCCAGTAGTAGAGAGGACAGAGCTAACTATGGCTACACCTTC
NA	TRBD2	TRBJ2-1	TRBV19	CASSLSGNSWNEQFF	TGTGCCAGTAGTCTCAGCGGGAATTCGTGGAATGAGCAGTTCTTC
NA	NA	TRBJ2-7	TRBV12-5	CASGLHPLAGKTYEQYF	TGTGCTAGTGGTTTACACCCCCTGGCAGGGAAGACCTACGAGCAGTACTTC
NA	TRBD1	TRBJ2-1	TRBV6-5	CATLRTGLNEQFF	TGTGCCACACTAAGGACAGGCCTCAATGAGCAGTTCTTC
NA	TRBD1	TRBJ2-2	TRBV3-1/TRBV3-2	CASSPRTGLEGELFF	TGTGCCAGCAGCCCTCGGACAGGGCTGGAAGGGGAGCTGTTTTTT
NA	NA	TRBJ2-1	TRBV6-5	CASSLQGGVYNEQFF	TGTGCCAGCAGCCTACAGGGGGGGGTATACAATGAGCAGTTCTTC
NA	TRBD1	TRBJ2-3	TRBV5-5	CASSLRGRWTDTQYF	TGTGCCAGCAGCCTCAGGGGGCGTTGGACAGATACGCAGTATTTT
NA	NA	TRBJ2-7	TRBV6-5	CASSYLEEQYF	TGTGCCAGCAGTTACCTCGAGGAGCAGTACTTC
few	NA	TRBJ1-5	TRBV10-3	CAIRDLDFGNQPQHF	TGTGCCATTCGGGACTTGGACTTCGGCAATCAGCCCCAGCATTTT
NA	TRBD2	TRBJ2-7	TRBV19	CASSSRLAAFYEQYF	TGTGCCAGTAGCTCCAGACTAGCAGCTTTCTACGAGCAGTACTTC
NA	TRBD1	TRBJ2-1	TRBV11-2	CASSWGQGVYNEQFF	TGTGCCAGCAGCTGGGGACAGGGAGTCTACAATGAGCAGTTCTTC
NA	TRBD2	TRBJ2-2	TRBV2	CASLTSGGPNTGELFF	TGTGCCAGCCTTACTAGCGGGGGGCCGAACACCGGGGAGCTGTTTTTT